There are many counts of the clone carrying this TCR beta chain. Its antigen is unknown. This sample is part of a study of CD8 T cells in ankylosing spondylitis. Overall study results and limits: Reported data indicate significant enrichment of disease-linked clones within matched ankylosing spondylitis synovial fluid. Disease-linked clones had a CD8+ phenotype and relatively low frequency in peripheral blood.

5'-RACE, quantitative and with molecular barcodes, yielded the TCR beta libraries. TCRdb redid the calling of the 5' RACE reads with MiXCR, one entry per CDR3 protein. This table holds about 130,000 distinct CDR3 sequences, around 7.9% found once. V was cut by 3 bases and J by 6 bases, with 10 bases left in between. The CDR3 has 13 residues. The germline V gene has CDR1 LNHNV and CDR2 YYDKDF (reference sequence). The specimen sequenced was blood, either unsorted or a sorted T cell fraction (not recorded which). This sequence was found in a female donor with ankylosing spondylitis or in good health (not recorded which). The chain combines TRBV15 with TRBJ2-3; unclear D gene. The CDR3 DNA sequence: TGTGCCACCAGCAGTCCGGACGTTGATACGCAGTATTTT. Its translation: CATSSPDVDTQYF.